A selection of T cell receptor beta chains follows, all from one sample in a study of T cells in Graves' hyperthyroidism and ophthalmopathy. MiXCR was run by TCRdb on the multiplex PCR reads, yielding one entry per CDR3 protein. This sample has 500,000 to 800,000 distinct CDR3 sequences, with 45% found just once. The sample consisted of peripheral blood or thyroid tissue (not recorded which). The receptors come from an adult man with Graves' disease, either hyperthyroidism or ophthalmopathy (not recorded which). CDR3s include the opening cysteine and the closing phenylalanine or tryptophan. The D gene is left open where the match is weak. Clone size is shown for a subset of rows, as once, few, many or a class of expanded clone.

j_call clone_size d_call v_call cdr3_nt cdr3_aa
TRBJ1-2 many . TRBV10-3 TGTGCCATCAGCGCGCAGGAGAACTATGGCTACACCTTC CAISAQENYGYTF
TRBJ1-5 few . TRBV12-3/TRBV12-4 TGTGCCAGCACCATGAACAATCAGCCCCAGCATTTT CASTMNNQPQHF
TRBJ1-5 few TRBD1 TRBV20-1 TGCAGTGTCCCCGACAGGGGGACTAGGCCCCAGCATTTT CSVPDRGTRPQHF
TRBJ2-5 . TRBD1 TRBV29-1 TGCAGCGTTGACAGCGACAGGGGAGAGACCCAGTACTTC CSVDSDRGETQYF
TRBJ1-4 few TRBD1 TRBV7-2 TGTGCCAGCAGCGGGGGACAGAACAACCGTGAAAAACTGTTTTTT CASSGGQNNREKLFF
TRBJ1-1 few TRBD1 TRBV6-5 TGTGCCAGCAGTTACGGCTGGTGGGGACAGGGGAGAGCCACTGAAGCTTTCTTT CASSYGWWGQGRATEAFF
TRBJ2-5 . . TRBV10-3 TGTGCCATCAGTTTTTCCTTTACTAGACGGGAGACCCAGTACTTC CAISFSFTRRETQYF
TRBJ1-3 many . TRBV29-1 TGCAGCGTAGTGGCTTCCTCTGGAAACACCATATATTTT CSVVASSGNTIYF
TRBJ1-5 many . TRBV12-3/TRBV12-4 TGTGCCAGCAGTTTTCGTGGTCCCCAGCATTTT CASSFRGPQHF
TRBJ1-1 many TRBD1 TRBV12-3/TRBV12-4 TGTGCCAGCAGGACAACAGGGGGGAGCACTGAAGCTTTCTTT CASRTTGGSTEAFF
TRBJ1-2 . TRBD1 TRBV10-3 TGTGCCATCAGTGGGACAGGGGTCTCTGGCTACACCTTC CAISGTGVSGYTF
TRBJ1-3 . . TRBV19 TGTGCCAGTAGTATAGGAGGTTACTCTGGAAACACCATATATTTT CASSIGGYSGNTIYF
TRBJ2-5 few TRBD1 TRBV5-5 TGTGCCAGCAGCCCATGGCTCGTGGGACAGGGCGGGGAGACCCAGTACTTC CASSPWLVGQGGETQYF
TRBJ1-5 many TRBD1 TRBV12-3/TRBV12-4 TGTGCCAGCAGTGCCAGGGGGCAGGGTCAGCCCCAGCATTTT CASSARGQGQPQHF
TRBJ1-4 few . TRBV6-6 TGTGCCAGCAGTGCGACCCAAGACAGCGACGCTAATGAAAAACTGTTTTTT CASSATQDSDANEKLFF
TRBJ1-3 . . TRBV7-9 TGTGCCAGCAGTCCCCGAGGGGCACAGAACACCATATATTTT CASSPRGAQNTIYF
TRBJ1-1 . TRBD1 TRBV7-2 TGTGCCAGCAGCCACCGGACAGGGAGGGCTTTCTTT CASSHRTGRAFF
TRBJ1-6 . . TRBV6-5 TGTGCCAGCAGTTACCCAATGGTTGGGGGCAATTCACCCCTCCACTTT CASSYPMVGGNSPLHF
TRBJ1-6 . . TRBV25-1 TGTGCTAGAGTGGACAGTAATTCACCCCTCCACTTT CARVDSNSPLHF
TRBJ1-5 . . TRBV25-1 TGTGCCAGCAGTGATCCCGGGACAAAGGATCAGCCCCAGCATTTT CASSDPGTKDQPQHF
TRBJ1-1 . . TRBV2 TGTGCCAGCAGTGATCAGGCTGAAGCTTTCTTT CASSDQAEAFF
TRBJ1-2 once TRBD1 TRBV11-2 TGTGCCAGCAGCCCTGGACAGGCTCTATATGGCTACACCTTC CASSPGQALYGYTF
TRBJ1-6 few . TRBV20-1 TGCAGTGCAGCAGGGTCCTATAATTCACCCCTCCACTTT CSAAGSYNSPLHF
TRBJ2-5 . TRBD1 TRBV29-1 TGCAGTAATGATGACAGGGGGGGCGAGACCCAGTACTTC CSNDDRGGETQYF
TRBJ2-5 . TRBD2 TRBV7-8 TGTGCCAGCAGTTACTCGGGCAGCTGGGAGGGGGAGACCCAGTACTTC CASSYSGSWEGETQYF
TRBJ1-5 . . TRBV9 TGTGCCAGCAGCGTAGGCGGGGCTCCGAATCAGCCCCAGCATTTT CASSVGGAPNQPQHF
TRBJ2-7 . . TRBV10-3 TGTGCCAGCAGTCTCCGGCGCCTCCAGGATGAGCAGTACTTC CASSLRRLQDEQYF
TRBJ1-3 . . TRBV10-3 TGTGCCATCAGTGTGGGGGGAAACGCCATATATTTT CAISVGGNAIYF
TRBJ2-5 . TRBD2 TRBV7-9 TGTGCCAGCAGCTTAGAACTAGCGGGAGGCCGAGAGACCCAGTACTTC CASSLELAGGRETQYF
TRBJ2-7 many TRBD1 TRBV10-3 TGTGCCATCAGGAGGGGACAGGGGGCCTACGAGCAGTACTTC CAIRRGQGAYEQYF
TRBJ1-6 . . TRBV20-1 TGCAGTGGACAGGCAACCAATTCACCCCTCCACTTT CSGQATNSPLHF
TRBJ1-1 many TRBD1 TRBV10-3 TGTGCCATCAGTGAAACAGGGGGGAGCACTGAAGCTTTCTTT CAISETGGSTEAFF
TRBJ1-3 . . TRBV29-1 TGCAGCGTTGTGGCAAGTAACACCATATATTTT CSVVASNTIYF
TRBJ1-2 . . TRBV2 TGTGCCAGCGTTGAAAGGGGAACGAACTATGGCTACACCTTC CASVERGTNYGYTF
TRBJ1-5 . . TRBV6-5 TGTGCCAGCAGTTACTGGGGAGATAACAATCAGCCCCAGCATTTT CASSYWGDNNQPQHF
TRBJ2-5 few . TRBV6-6 TGTGCCAGCAGTTACGGGGGGATGGAGACCCAGTACTTC CASSYGGMETQYF
TRBJ2-5 many TRBD1 TRBV20-1 TGCAGTGCCCCACAGGGGGTAGGGGAGACCCAGTACTTC CSAPQGVGETQYF
TRBJ1-2 . . TRBV7-8 TGTGCCAGCAGCTTTCAGGGAACAGGCTACACCTTC CASSFQGTGYTF
TRBJ1-6 . . TRBV2 TGTGCCAGCCGTTCACCTTTCCACTTT CASRSPFHF
TRBJ1-4 . TRBD1 TRBV20-1 TGCAGTGCTAGAGATCGTAACAGGGGGAAGGGAAAACTGTTTTTT CSARDRNRGKGKLFF
TRBJ1-1 few TRBD1 TRBV12-3/TRBV12-4 TGTGCCAGCAGTTTTGGGGGACAGGGTCAGAACACTGAAGCTTTCTTT CASSFGGQGQNTEAFF
TRBJ1-1 . TRBD1 TRBV2 TGTGCCAGCAGAGAAGGGACAGGGGAGATGAACACTGAAGCTTTCTTT CASREGTGEMNTEAFF
TRBJ2-5 many TRBD1 TRBV10-3 TGTGCCATCAGTGGTGCCGGGACAGGGCGTCACCAAGAGACCCAGTACTTC CAISGAGTGRHQETQYF
TRBJ1-4 . TRBD1 TRBV20-1 TGCAGTGCCCCTGGACAGGGTGACGGTGAAAAACTGTTTTTT CSAPGQGDGEKLFF
TRBJ2-6 . TRBD1 TRBV24-1 TGTGCCACCAGTGGGATAGGGACAGGTGGTGGGGCCAACGTCCTGACTTTC CATSGIGTGGGANVLTF
TRBJ1-5 . TRBD1 TRBV7-9 TGTGCCAGTACCAGGGGGCTTTTGGAGCCCCAGCATTTT CASTRGLLEPQHF
TRBJ1-2 many . TRBV7-8 TGTGCCAGCAGCCCGGACTACGGTAACTATGGCTACACCTTC CASSPDYGNYGYTF
TRBJ1-2 many . TRBV10-3 TGTGCCATCAGTGTTACAGGGCCAACATATGGCTACACCTTC CAISVTGPTYGYTF